Presented here are 24 T cell receptor beta chains from one specimen sequenced in a study of T cell clones after liver transplantation. TCRdb's copy holds only in-frame clones and misses some; the assay was immunoSEQ multiplex PCR. The table shows nearly 11,000 clones, with about two thirds occurring only once. The specimen comprised CD4+ T cells from blood, sampled around 33 months after liver transplant. These receptors came from a human patient who received a liver transplant. Some T cells may have originated in the graft donor.

The chain carries TRBV29-1 and TRBJ2-5, with 7 bases aligning to TRBD2. Trimming took 0 bases from V and 5 from J; bases not matched to a gene: 3. Germline V gives CDR1 SQVTM, CDR2 ANQGSEA. This CDR3 has 13 amino acids. Here the CDR3 reads CSVEDEAGETQYF. In DNA form, the CDR3 reads TGCAGCGTTGAAGATGAAGCGGGGGAGACCCAGTACTTC.

The V gene is TRBV5-4, the J gene TRBJ1-1; tentative D call: TRBD1 (5 bases). The V end lost 3 bases, the J end lost 6 bases, and 15 bases lay between the germline ends. Germline V lookup: CDR1 SGHNT, CDR2 YYREEE (reference sequence). This CDR3 region has 14 residues. The CDR3 DNA sequence: TGTGCCAGCAGCTCGGAGACAGCAGGCGCTGAAGCTTTCTTT. Translating gives CASSSETAGAEAFF.

Worth noting for this clone: Compared with germline, one end of the junction differs, possibly owing to a read error. The rearrangement links TRBV10-3 to TRBJ1-2; D is unclear. CDR3 length: 13 residues. CDR1 is ENHRY and CDR2 is SYGVKD in the germline V gene. This CDR3 reads CASSYFNIYGYTF. Here the CDR3 DNA reads TGTGCCAGCAGTTACTTTAACATCTATGGCTACACCTTC.

This chain uses TRBV10-3 with TRBJ2-7, with D hard to call. Germline assignment: CDR1 ENHRY and CDR2 SYGVKD. CDR3 length: 14 residues. The V end was cut by 3 bases, the J end by 4 bases, with 13 bases between. The DNA of the CDR3 is TGTGCCATCAGTGACGATAGCCATGGGTACGAGCAGTACGTC. Its translation: CAISDDSHGYEQYV.

By share, this clone counts as medium-sized. The chain carries TRBV27 and TRBJ1-4, with 9 nucleotides matching TRBD1. CDR1 and CDR2 from the germline V gene are MNHEY and SMNVEV (reference sequence). CDR3 size: 14 residues. Trimming cost V 5 bases and J 7 bases; bases outside gene matches: 5. As DNA, the CDR3 is TGTGCCAGCAGTCGGGACAGGGTGGGTGAAAAACTGTTTTTT. Translated: CASSRDRVGEKLFF.

The table lists this clone with a count of one. The V gene is TRBV5-5, the J gene TRBJ1-4; no clear D gene. From germline, CDR1 is SGHKS and CDR2 YYEKEE (reference sequence). V lost 1 base and J lost 7, with 5 bases in between. CDR3 length: 12 residues. The CDR3 nucleotides read TGTGCCAGCAGCTTGTGGGGTGAAAAACTGTTTTTT. It encodes CASSLWGEKLFF.

This sequence joins TRBV4-1 and TRBJ1-1; D perhaps matches TRBD1 (5 bases). Trimming pared 4 bases from V and 6 bases from J, leaving 15 bases between. CDR3 size: 14 residues. In germline, CDR1 is MGHRA, CDR2 YSYEKL. CDR3 sequence (DNA): TGCGCCAGCAGCCTGGACATCGGGGCGGCTGAAGCTTTCTTT. Its translation: CASSLDIGAAEAFF.

This clone showed up just a few times. The chain carries TRBV11-3 and TRBJ2-7; 7 nucleotides agree with TRBD2. This CDR3 region has 14 residues. CDR1 is SGHNT and CDR2 is YENEEA in the germline V gene. The junction had 4 bases not matched to a gene; V was cut back by 3 bases and J by 2 bases. The CDR3 is CASSLGGSTYEQYV. CDR3 DNA: TGTGCCAGCAGCTTGGGGGGGAGTACCTACGAGCAGTACGTC.

The chain's CDR3 is CASSERGIQDEQFF. As DNA, the CDR3 is TGTGCCAGCAGTGAAAGGGGAATACAAGATGAGCAGTTCTTC. The chain joins TRBV5-4 to TRBJ2-1, with D possibly TRBD1 on 5 matching bases. Trimming stripped 5 bases from V and 8 bases from J, with 17 bases between. Germline V lookup: CDR1 SGHNT, CDR2 YYREEE (reference sequence). The CDR3 has 14 amino acids.

This clone is a singleton in its sample. This rearrangement joins TRBV15 to TRBJ2-2, with a weak D call TRBD2 (5 bases). Germline V gives CDR1 LNHNV, CDR2 YYDKDF (reference sequence). The CDR3 length is 15 residues. Trimming stripped 1 base from V and 4 bases from J, with 10 bases between. The CDR3 nucleotides read TGTGCCACCAGCAGAGTTCCTAGCAGCACCGGGGAGCTGTTTTTT. It translates to CATSRVPSSTGELFF.

The sample holds one count of this clone. V and J are TRBV27 and TRBJ2-1; D uncertain. This CDR3 comprises 13 residues. Germline CDR1 reads MNHEY; CDR2 reads SMNVEV (reference sequence). Trimming removed 0 bases at V and 9 bases at J, with 9 bases between. This CDR3 is CASSLSRRGEQFF. In DNA, the CDR3 is TGTGCCAGCAGTTTATCCCGACGTGGTGAGCAGTTCTTC.

The V gene is TRBV19, the J gene TRBJ2-1, with a possible D match to TRBD2 (6 bases). Trimming removed 10 bases at V and 6 bases at J, with 13 bases between. Germline V CDR1 and CDR2: LNHDA, SQIVND (reference sequence). This CDR3 has 12 amino acids. CDR3 bases: TGTGCCACCCGACTAGGGGTCAATGAGCAGTTCTTC. This sequence encodes CATRLGVNEQFF.

The chain links TRBV18 to TRBJ2-1; 8 bases are shared with TRBD1. Per germline, CDR1 KGHSH and CDR2 LQKENI. The CDR3 sequence is 15 residues long. V lost 2 bases, J lost 8 bases, and 8 bases stayed unmatched. The CDR3 region is CASSPGQGVMDEQFF. CDR3 DNA: TGTGCCAGCTCACCAGGACAGGGAGTAATGGATGAGCAGTTCTTC.

This clone has just one count. This sequence joins TRBV7-8 and TRBJ2-3; 8 bases map to TRBD2. Germline assignment: CDR1 SGHVS and CDR2 FQNEAQ. V shed 1 base, J shed 0 bases, and the junction held 9 bases outside the gene matches. The CDR3 is 18 amino acids. In nucleotides, the CDR3 is TGTGCCAGCAGCTTAGACGGCGCGGGACTAGTGAGCACAGATACGCAGTATTTT. Translation gives CASSLDGAGLVSTDTQYF.

This clone was detected only a few times. The chain combines TRBV14 with TRBJ2-1; TRBD1 matches 8 bases. This CDR3 has 15 residues. V lost 3 bases, J lost 6 bases, and 7 bases stayed unmatched. Germline CDR1 is SGHDN and CDR2 is FVKESK. The CDR3 coding sequence is TGTGCCAGCAGCCAGATGGCAACAGGGGGCAATGAGCAGTTCTTC. Amino acid sequence: CASSQMATGGNEQFF.

The rearrangement uses TRBV7-9 and TRBJ2-7, with D possibly TRBD1 on 6 matching bases. The CDR3 sequence is 13 residues long. V lost 2 bases and J 3 bases, leaving 8 bases between the germline ends. In germline, CDR1 is SEHNR, CDR2 FQNEAQ (reference sequence). The CDR3 DNA is TGTGCCAGCAGCTTAACAGGGAACTACGAGCAGTACTTC. Amino acid sequence: CASSLTGNYEQYF.

The chain joins TRBV5-5 to TRBJ2-2, with D tentatively TRBD2 (6 bases). Trimming removed 3 bases at V and 2 bases at J, with 14 bases between. The CDR3 loop spans 16 amino acids. The germline gives CDR1 SGHKS, CDR2 YYEKEE (reference sequence). CDR3 loop: CASSYGDSDNTGELFF. For the CDR3, the DNA is TGTGCCAGCAGCTATGGGGACTCTGATAACACCGGGGAGCTGTTTTTT. Full variable domain (outside the CDR3, taken from reference TRBV5-5 and TRBJ2-2): DAGVTQSPTHLIKTRGQQVTLRCSPISGHKSVSWYQQVLGQGPQFIFQYYEKEERGRGNFPDRFSARQFPNYSSELNVNALLLGDSALYLCASSYGDSDNTGELFFGEGSRLTVL.

The J gene is TRBJ1-1, the V gene TRBV5-4, with D maybe TRBD1 (6 bases). CDR1 is SGHNT and CDR2 is YYREEE in the germline V gene (reference sequence). Trimming shortened V by 6 bases and J by 4 bases, and 16 bases separated the two germline ends. The length of the CDR3 is 14 residues. The CDR3 spells CASTAEGVGTEAFF. CDR3 in DNA: TGTGCCAGCACCGCCGAGGGGGTGGGCACTGAAGCTTTCTTT.

The chain couples TRBV7-9 to TRBJ1-1; D gene unclear. V was shortened by 2 bases and J by 4 bases, with 11 bases between the two germline ends. This CDR3 comprises 14 residues. Germline V gives CDR1 SEHNR, CDR2 FQNEAQ (reference sequence). CDR3 nucleotides: TGTGCCAGCAGCTTATGGGGTGGGCTCACTGAAGCTTTCTTT. This sequence encodes CASSLWGGLTEAFF.

J is TRBJ2-1 and V is TRBV28; 11 bases are shared with TRBD1. Trimming cost V 7 bases and J 7 bases; bases outside gene matches: 3. Germline V gives CDR1 MDHEN, CDR2 SYDVKM. This CDR3 has 13 amino acids. This CDR3 is CASTGQGANEQFF. As DNA, the CDR3 is TGTGCCAGCACCGGACAGGGGGCTAATGAGCAGTTCTTC.

The V and J genes are TRBV7-9 and TRBJ2-2; D possibly corresponds to TRBD2 (8 bases). CDR3 length: 16 amino acids. Trimming stripped 7 bases from V and 7 bases from J, with 22 bases between. Germline values: CDR1 SEHNR, CDR2 FQNEAQ (reference sequence). The CDR3 sequence is CASTPSGLTGVGELFF. The CDR3, as DNA: TGTGCCAGCACCCCTAGCGGGCTTACAGGGGTCGGGGAGCTGTTTTTT. Supplemented by reference TRBV7-9 and TRBJ2-2, the full variable domain reads DTGVSQNPRHKITKRGQNVTFRCDPISEHNRLYWYRQTLGQGPEFLTYFQNEAQLEKSRLLSDRFSAERPKGSFSTLEIQRTEQGDSAMYLCASTPSGLTGVGELFFGEGSRLTVL.

The genes are TRBV7-6 and TRBJ2-5; TRBD1 is a possible D gene (7 bases). The CDR3 consists of 14 residues. Germline lookup yields CDR1 SGHVS and CDR2 FNYEAQ. Trimming removed 6 bases from V and 5 bases from J, with 16 bases in between. The CDR3 DNA reads as TGTGCCAGCAGGGAAGGAGGGGGCTTGGAGACCCAGTACTTC. It translates to CASREGGGLETQYF.

The gene calls are TRBV19 and TRBJ1-5; no definite D call. This CDR3 contains 13 residues. The ends were cut back, 3 bases at V and 5 bases at J, with 8 bases in the middle. Germline-derived CDR1 and CDR2 are LNHDA and SQIVND (reference sequence). In nucleotides, the CDR3 is TGTGCCAGTAGTATTTGGGGTGATCAGCCCCAGCATTTT. Its protein is CASSIWGDQPQHF.

The chain has TRBV5-1 and TRBJ1-4, with D possibly TRBD1 on 5 matching bases. V lost 3 bases and J lost 7, with 16 bases in between. CDR3 length: 15 amino acids. The germline V gene has CDR1 SGHRS and CDR2 YFSETQ. This CDR3 reads CASSSSGREGEKLFF. CDR3 sequence (DNA): TGCGCCAGCAGCTCCTCAGGGAGGGAAGGTGAAAAACTGTTTTTT.